This T cell receptor (beta chain) was captured in a study of OX40 agonist ivuxolimab in advanced cancers. Study results and caveats: Low levels of normalized T-cell clonal expansion also appeared in some nonresponders.

As concerns this clone: Its specificity is not known.

Germline assignment: CDR1 SGHDT and CDR2 YYEEEE. The CDR3 spans 16 residues. The V segment lost 4 bases and the J segment 0 bases; nucleotides outside the gene matches: 7. Autoimmune disease history or systemic immunosuppression was exclusionary. Only in-frame clones appear in the TCRdb table, and some are missing; sequencing was by immunoSEQ multiplex PCR. The table records some 70,000 clones, just over 85% of them present only once. The gene calls are TRBV5-6 and TRBJ1-3; 7 bases are shared with TRBD1. The receptor comes from an adult with an advanced solid tumor such as melanoma, head and neck, liver or kidney cancer. Material: CD4+ or CD8+ T cells sorted from blood, obtained in a trial of the OX40 agonist ivuxolimab. DNA of the CDR3: TGTGCCAGCAGCCCCCGACAGGGTAGCTCTGGAAACACCATATATTTT. Translated, it gives CASSPRQGSSGNTIYF.